A selection of T cell receptor beta chains follows, all from one sample in a study of long-term antiretroviral therapy in people with HIV. Produced via immunoSEQ multiplex PCR; TCRdb's table is partial and in-frame only. The sample has 15,000 to 20,000 clones; 60% to 85% are singletons. The sequencing used unsorted PBMCs, collected at the start of antiretroviral therapy. The receptor source for this set is a man aged 30 to 45 with HIV. The CDR3 runs from the conserved cysteine through the conserved F or W. The D gene is left open where the match is weak. Clone size is shown for a subset of rows, as once, few, many or a class of expanded clone.

CDR3,DNA,D,length,J,size,V
CASRRDARGNYGYTF,TGCGCCAGCAGAAGGGACGCTCGGGGAAACTATGGCTACACCTTC,.,15,TRBJ1-2,few,TRBV4-3
CASSREPPGAGDTQYF,TGCGCCAGCAGCCGAGAGCCCCCGGGAGCGGGAGATACGCAGTATTTT,.,16,TRBJ2-3,once,TRBV5-1
CASSETWGNQPQHF,TGTGCCAGCAGCGAAACTTGGGGAAATCAGCCCCAGCATTTT,.,14,TRBJ1-5,.,TRBV5-8
CASSPPGLAGGGQFF,TGTGCCAGCAGTCCGCCGGGACTAGCGGGAGGGGGGCAGTTCTTC,TRBD2,15,TRBJ2-1,.,TRBV6-1
CASSSGEQFF,TGTGCCAGCAGTTCGGGAGAGCAGTTCTTC,.,10,TRBJ2-1,few,TRBV28
CASSSVEGQSSYNEQFF,TGTGCCAGCAGTTCAGTGGAAGGACAATCCTCCTACAATGAGCAGTTCTTC,.,17,TRBJ2-1,.,TRBV27
CASRPDRDYGYTF,TGTGCCAGCAGACCCGACAGGGACTATGGCTACACCTTC,TRBD1,13,TRBJ1-2,.,TRBV28
CASSYSNTGQTYEQYF,TGTGCCAGCAGTTACTCGAACACGGGACAGACCTACGAGCAGTACTTC,TRBD1,16,TRBJ2-7,.,TRBV6-6
CSAIRETQYF,TGCAGTGCTATCCGGGAGACCCAGTACTTC,.,10,TRBJ2-5,.,TRBV20-1
CASSAQGRETQYF,TGTGCCAGTAGTGCACAGGGCCGGGAGACCCAGTACTTC,.,13,TRBJ2-5,.,TRBV19
CASSLLGLELYNEQFF,TGTGCCAGCAGCTTGTTGGGGTTGGAACTATACAATGAGCAGTTCTTC,.,16,TRBJ2-1,.,TRBV5-5
CSVVDSGRALGSEQYF,TGCAGCGTTGTTGATAGCGGGAGGGCCCTGGGAAGCGAGCAGTACTTC,TRBD2,16,TRBJ2-7,.,TRBV29-1
CASRDSISKNIQYF,TGTGCCAGCCGGGACAGCATTTCCAAAAACATTCAGTACTTC,TRBD1,14,TRBJ2-4,.,TRBV19
CASGRDSLQETQYF,TGTGCTAGTGGCCGGGACTCCCTACAAGAGACCCAGTACTTC,.,14,TRBJ2-5,.,TRBV12-5
CASSFEGTSLLSSYNEQFF,TGCGCCAGCAGCTTCGAGGGGACTAGCCTATTGAGCTCCTACAATGAGCAGTTCTTC,TRBD2,19,TRBJ2-1,.,TRBV5-1
CASSPPKEQGAKGRYGYTF,TGTGCCAGCTCACCACCAAAGGAACAGGGGGCAAAGGGACGGTATGGCTACACCTTC,TRBD1,19,TRBJ1-2,.,TRBV18